The 18 T cell receptor beta chains given below trace back to one sample, sequenced in a study of T cell repertoires in cytomegalovirus infection. TCRdb recomputed calls from the reads with MiXCR, one row per CDR3 protein. The sample has 480,000 or so distinct CDR3 sequences, approximately 10% seen once. The sample was PBMCs. These receptors were obtained from a human donor in good health (CMV status not recorded). Some clones in this sample may be carry-over from other donors' samples.

This clonotype was found a few times. The rearrangement links TRBV18 to TRBJ2-2; D unresolved. Trimming pared 2 bases from V and 0 bases from J, leaving 10 bases between. CDR3 length: 16 amino acids. The germline V gene encodes CDR1 KGHSH and CDR2 LQKENI. The CDR3: CASSPFGQANTGELFF. The CDR3 nucleotides read TGTGCCAGCTCACCATTTGGCCAGGCGAACACCGGGGAGCTGTTTTTT. The whole variable domain, remainder taken from reference TRBV18 and TRBJ2-2, is NAGVMQNPRHLVRRRGQEARLRCSPMKGHSHVYWYRQLPEEGLKFMVYLQKENIIDESGMPKERFSAEFPKEGPSILRIQQVVRGDSAAYFCASSPFGQANTGELFFGEGSRLTVL.

The chain joins TRBV30 to TRBJ1-1; no definite D call. The V end was cut by 2 bases, the J end by 3 bases, with 7 bases between. CDR1 and CDR2 from the germline V gene are GTSNPN and SVGIG (reference sequence). The CDR3 spans 12 residues. The DNA of the CDR3 is TGTGCCTGGAGTTCGGCCTACACTGAAGCTTTCTTT. Encoded protein: CAWSSAYTEAFF.

This clonotype was detected many times. The chain links TRBV10-2 to TRBJ1-1; D ambiguous. With 8 bases removed from V and 0 bases from J, the gap between germline ends came to 13 bases. CDR3 size: 14 residues. Germline V CDR1 and CDR2: WSHSY, SAAADI. The CDR3 DNA reads TGCGCCAGCCAGCCCGCGGGCCTGAACACTGAAGCTTTCTTT. Its translation: CASQPAGLNTEAFF.

This clonotype was seen many times. The chain carries TRBV5-1 and TRBJ2-4, with D possibly called TRBD1 or TRBD2 (5 bases each). V lost 5 bases, J lost 8 bases, and 20 bases lay in between. CDR1 SGHRS and CDR2 YFSETQ come from the germline V gene. The CDR3 has 15 amino acids. This chain's CDR3 is CASRATGTSSDIQYF. CDR3 DNA: TGCGCCAGCAGGGCCACCGGGACCTCATCGGACATTCAGTACTTC.

This clonotype showed up just a few times. The chain couples TRBV10-3 to TRBJ2-1; 12 positions match TRBD2. Per germline, CDR1 ENHRY and CDR2 SYGVKD. The junction had 6 bases not matched to a gene; V was cut back by 7 bases and J by 5 bases. This CDR3 contains 15 residues. The CDR3 region is CAITTSGRRDNEQFF. DNA of the CDR3: TGTGCCATCACTACTAGCGGGAGGAGGGACAATGAGCAGTTCTTC.

The sample holds many counts of this clonotype. The rearrangement links TRBV6-6 to TRBJ1-1; unclear D gene. This CDR3 comprises 12 residues. Per germline, CDR1 MNHNY and CDR2 SVGAGI (reference sequence). Between the trimmed V and J ends, which lost 0 bases and 4 bases, there was a span of 3 bases. Written as DNA, the CDR3 is TGTGCCAGCAGTTACTCGGCCACTGAAGCTTTCTTT. Translated: CASSYSATEAFF.

This clonotype was seen ten or more times. The chain uses TRBV7-8 and TRBJ1-1, with D perhaps TRBD1 (6 bases). The germline V and J ends were trimmed by 4 bases and 2 bases, with 17 bases remaining between them. Germline CDR1 SGHVS, CDR2 FQNEAQ. The CDR3 totals 16 residues. The CDR3 DNA follows: TGTGCCAGCAGCTACCGGGGGGGCTATGTTAACACTGAAGCTTTCTTT. Translated: CASSYRGGYVNTEAFF.

This clonotype was counted between two and nine times. V and J are TRBV19 and TRBJ2-5; D is ambiguous. Per germline, CDR1 LNHDA and CDR2 SQIVND (reference sequence). Trimming pared 4 bases from V and 4 bases from J, leaving 13 bases between. The CDR3 is made up of 14 amino acids. This chain's CDR3 is CASSSTGTSETQYF. The CDR3 region has the DNA TGTGCCAGTAGTAGTACCGGAACCTCAGAGACCCAGTACTTC.

This clonotype was found many times. The chain uses TRBV7-9 and TRBJ2-7; D is perhaps TRBD1 (6 bases). The V and J ends lost 4 bases and 3 bases respectively, with 19 bases between them. The CDR3 sequence is 16 residues long. Germline CDR1 SEHNR, CDR2 FQNEAQ (reference sequence). This CDR3 is CASSSPPGTTLYEQYF. In DNA form, the CDR3 reads TGTGCCAGCAGCTCGCCTCCCGGGACAACCCTCTACGAGCAGTACTTC.

At least ten counts were recorded for this clonotype. The V and J genes are TRBV12-3 or TRBV12-4 and TRBJ2-1, with 7 bases that match TRBD2. The V and J ends lost 3 bases and 1 base, in that order; junction bases with no gene match: 18. The CDR3 is made up of 20 amino acids. The CDR3 loop reads CASSFPRVAGSPGSYNEQFF. CDR3 nucleotide sequence: TGTGCCAGCAGTTTCCCTCGAGTAGCGGGTAGCCCCGGTTCCTACAATGAGCAGTTCTTC.

This clonotype was seen ten or more times. The chain combines TRBV25-1 with TRBJ2-7, with TRBD2 as a possible D gene (5 bases). The CDR3 has 14 residues. Trimming took 2 bases from V and 2 from J, leaving 10 bases between them. Germline V lookup: CDR1 MGHDK, CDR2 SYGVNS. CDR3 amino acids: CASSEHGVPYEQYF. The CDR3 DNA reads as TGTGCCAGCAGTGAACACGGGGTACCCTACGAGCAGTACTTC.

This clonotype has a count of ten or more. The rearrangement joins TRBV7-9 to TRBJ2-4, with unresolved D. CDR1 SEHNR and CDR2 FQNEAQ come from the germline V gene (reference sequence). The CDR3 loop spans 19 amino acids. V was cut by 0 bases and J by 2 bases, with 20 bases left in between. CDR3 in DNA: TGTGCCAGCAGCTTAGCTGGCTATAGAGACTCCTTAACCAAAAACATTCAGTACTTC. Its translation: CASSLAGYRDSLTKNIQYF.

The V call is TRBV10-3, the J call TRBJ2-5; 8 bases are shared with TRBD1. V gave up 5 bases and J gave up 1 base; unmatched junction bases: 12. Germline CDR1 reads ENHRY; CDR2 reads SYGVKD. CDR3 length equals 17 residues. The CDR3 spells CAISRDRGSPLQETQYF. CDR3 sequence (DNA): TGTGCCATCAGTCGCGACAGGGGTTCACCGCTCCAAGAGACCCAGTACTTC.

This clonotype came up a few times. The chain joins TRBV19 to TRBJ1-2, with no clear D. The CDR3 loop spans 13 amino acids. V lost 5 bases and J lost 7, with 14 bases in between. The germline CDR1 and CDR2 sequences are LNHDA and SQIVND (reference sequence). CDR3 sequence: CASSWQVRGGYTF. The CDR3, as DNA: TGTGCCAGTAGTTGGCAGGTTCGAGGTGGCTACACCTTC.

Regarding this clonotype: This may be a read error, as it is one base from a much larger clone. The conserved phenylalanine or tryptophan is not found at the CDR3 terminus, so this likely reflects a read error. V usage is TRBV12-3 or TRBV12-4 and J usage is TRBJ2-5; no clear D gene. The CDR3 is 11 residues long. V was cut by 5 bases and J by 10 bases, with 11 bases left in between. The CDR3 DNA reads TGTGCCAGCAGTAGGGCTGGGGACCAGTACTCC. Protein product: CASSRAGDQYS.

This clonotype came up many times. V is TRBV12-3 or TRBV12-4 and J is TRBJ2-3; perhaps TRBD2 as D (6 bases). V was clipped by 1 base and J by 8 bases, with 16 bases between them. This CDR3 contains 15 residues. This chain's CDR3 is CASSLGGVLFGTQYF. CDR3 coding DNA: TGTGCCAGCAGTTTAGGCGGGGTTCTATTTGGTACGCAGTATTTT.

This clonotype has ten or more counts. The chain links TRBV7-9 to TRBJ2-7; no firm D call. The CDR3 runs to 12 residues. The germline CDR1 and CDR2 sequences are SEHNR and FQNEAQ (reference sequence). V was pared by 5 bases and J by 5 bases, with 10 bases between. CDR3 sequence reads: CASSTLLDEQYF. CDR3 sequence (DNA): TGTGCCAGCAGCACTCTTCTCGACGAGCAGTACTTC.

This clonotype was counted at least ten times. This rearrangement joins TRBV20-1 to TRBJ2-7; TRBD1 or TRBD2 may be the D gene (5 bases each). The length of the CDR3 is 14 residues. CDR1 is DFQATT, CDR2 SNEGSKA, per germline (reference sequence). The V gene lost 6 bases and the J gene lost 4 bases, with 19 bases spanning the gap. The CDR3 DNA reads as TGCAGTGCCAGGAGGAACGTCGGGGCGTACGAGCAGTACTTC. Encoded protein: CSARRNVGAYEQYF.